Presented here are 20 T cell receptor beta chains from one specimen sequenced in a study of cytomegalovirus exposure and HLA in healthy donors. The primer mix had 60 Vbeta and 13 Jbeta primers. Using immunoSEQ multiplex PCR, the repertoire was profiled, and TCRdb retains in-frame clones only, with some absent. The table records over 150,000 clones, around 86% of them present only once. Material for sequencing was PBMCs. All receptors come from a male donor in good health and CMV-seronegative.

The rearrangement joins TRBV6-6 to TRBJ1-3; 7 bases map to TRBD1. The V gene's germline CDR1 is MNHNY and CDR2 SVGAGI (reference sequence). The CDR3 contains 14 residues. With V trimmed by 6 bases and J by 0 bases, 2 bases remained unmatched. The CDR3 sequence is CASSGTDSGNTIYF. The CDR3, as DNA: TGTGCCAGCAGCGGGACAGACTCTGGAAACACCATATATTTT.

This clone was counted between two and nine times. Other nucleotide sequences from this sample produce the same CDR3. The rearrangement uses TRBV19 and TRBJ2-2; D not certain. Germline CDR1 LNHDA, CDR2 SQIVND (reference sequence). The CDR3 covers 14 residues. Between the trimmed V and J ends, which lost 3 bases and 0 bases, there was a span of 5 bases. The CDR3 DNA follows: TGTGCCAGTAGTATCTCCGCGAACACCGGGGAGCTGTTTTTT. This encodes CASSISANTGELFF.

The chain has TRBV6-1 and TRBJ1-4; 9 nucleotides line up with TRBD1. Germline-derived CDR1 and CDR2 are MNHNS and SASEGT. CDR3 length: 15 residues. Unmatched junction bases numbered 9, after V lost 6 bases and J lost 7 bases. This CDR3 is CASSVSGTGLEKLFF. CDR3 nucleotide sequence: TGTGCCAGCAGCGTCTCCGGGACAGGGCTTGAAAAACTGTTTTTT.

This clone has a single count. The chain links TRBV6-5 to TRBJ2-7; D is possibly TRBD2 (6 bases). Per germline, CDR1 MNHEY and CDR2 SVGAGI. This CDR3 comprises 12 residues. The DNA for the CDR3 is TGTGGAGCGGGTTATTCGTCCTACGAGCAGTACTTC. Translated: CGAGYSSYEQYF.

This clone occurred a few times. The chain employs TRBV30 and TRBJ1-3, with 9 bases that match TRBD1. Germline CDR1 GTSNPN, CDR2 SVGIG (reference sequence). V was clipped by 2 bases and J by 8 bases; unmatched bases: 10. The CDR3 consists of 15 residues. CDR3 DNA: TGTGCCTGGAGTCCGCCGGGACAGGGCGGTTACACCATATATTTT. Encoded protein: CAWSPPGQGGYTIYF.

The chain joins TRBV7-2 to TRBJ1-4; 8 bases map to TRBD1. The junction had 7 bases not matched to a gene; V was cut back by 5 bases and J by 8 bases. The length of the CDR3 is 14 residues. The germline CDR1 and CDR2 sequences are SGHTA and FQGNSA. CDR3 in amino acids: CASSPGQGREKLFF. CDR3 sequence (DNA): TGTGCCAGCAGCCCAGGACAGGGCCGAGAAAAACTGTTTTTT.

V is TRBV19 and J is TRBJ2-3; 7 nucleotides agree with TRBD2. Trimming cost V 6 bases and J 3 bases; bases outside gene matches: 3. From germline, CDR1 is LNHDA and CDR2 SQIVND (reference sequence). CDR3 length: 13 residues. In DNA, the CDR3 is TGTGCCAGTAGGCGGACTAGGACAGATACGCAGTATTTT. Its protein product is CASRRTRTDTQYF.

This chain joins TRBV18 and TRBJ1-3; 12 bases are shared with TRBD1. Germline V lookup: CDR1 KGHSH, CDR2 LQKENI. This CDR3 contains 15 residues. J was trimmed by 7 bases and V by 3 bases; bases with no gene match: 4. The CDR3 spells CASSPPGTGGNTIYF. In DNA form, the CDR3 reads TGTGCCAGCTCACCGCCCGGGACAGGGGGCAACACCATATATTTT.

This clone came up once. This CDR3 reads CASSVGRDQPQHF. The CDR3, as DNA: TGTGCCAGCAGCGTAGGCCGGGATCAGCCCCAGCATTTT. This rearrangement joins TRBV9 to TRBJ1-5; D is undetermined. The CDR3 runs 13 residues. Germline CDR1 SGDLS, CDR2 YYNGEE. Trimming took off 0 bases at V and 5 bases at J, with 6 bases between the two ends.

With regard to this clone: The DNA is omitted, as the CDR3 cannot be located on it reliably, and the CDR3 follows TCRdb's listing. V is TRBV4-3 and J is TRBJ2-2; the D call in the table, TRBD2, was not verified against the DNA. From germline, CDR1 is LGHNA and CDR2 YSLEER. Inclusive of both ends, the CDR3 amounts to 13 amino acids. The CDR3 spells CASSLLRAGELFF.

J is TRBJ2-5 and V is TRBV7-6; 9 bases agree with TRBD1. CDR3 length: 17 residues. CDR1 is SGHVS and CDR2 is FNYEAQ in the germline V gene. Unmatched junction bases numbered 10, after V lost 3 bases and J lost 2 bases. The DNA of the CDR3 is TGTGCCAGCAGCTTGTCCCGGGACAGGGAGATACAAGAGACCCAGTACTTC. This encodes CASSLSRDREIQETQYF.

The rearrangement uses TRBV5-1 and TRBJ1-6, with TRBD1 identical over 7 bases. Germline V gives CDR1 SGHRS, CDR2 YFSETQ. The J segment lost 0 bases and the V segment lost 4 bases, leaving 10 bases of the junction unmatched. The CDR3 is 18 residues long. The CDR3 region is CASSETGVRSSYNSPLHF. The DNA of the CDR3 is TGCGCCAGCAGCGAAACAGGGGTTCGGAGCTCCTATAATTCACCCCTCCACTTT.

As DNA, the CDR3 is TGTGCCTGGAGTACCAGAGAGACCCAGTACTTC. Amino acid sequence: CAWSTRETQYF. The chain employs TRBV30 and TRBJ2-5; D is ambiguous. Per germline, CDR1 GTSNPN and CDR2 SVGIG (reference sequence). Trimming shortened V by 2 bases and J by 4 bases, and 5 bases separated the two germline ends. The CDR3 spans 11 residues.

The chain employs TRBV9 and TRBJ2-3; D possibly corresponds to TRBD2 (5 bases). This CDR3 comprises 15 residues. Deletions cut 3 bases from V and 2 bases from J, with 13 bases between. Germline CDR1 is SGDLS and CDR2 is YYNGEE. The DNA for the CDR3 is TGTGCCAGCAGCGAGGCGGGTCTACACACAGATACGCAGTATTTT. It translates to CASSEAGLHTDTQYF.

V and J are TRBV6-5 and TRBJ2-5; TRBD1 matches 8 bases. Germline V gene data show CDR1 as MNHEY and CDR2 as SVGAGI. V was pared by 6 bases and J by 2 bases, with 5 bases of the junction left unmatched. The CDR3 is made up of 14 amino acids. The CDR3 sequence is CASSIGQGQETQYF. CDR3 coding DNA: TGTGCCAGCAGCATAGGACAGGGACAAGAGACCCAGTACTTC.

This clone was picked up a small number of times. The chain has TRBV11-2 and TRBJ1-2, with 9 bases matching TRBD1. After removal of 1 base from V and 6 bases from J, the junction contained 3 bases not matched to a gene. Germline CDR1 SGHAT, CDR2 FQNNGV. This CDR3 comprises 14 residues. CDR3 in DNA: TGTGCCAGCAGCTTAGTACAGGGGGCTAATGGCTACACCTTC. Translated: CASSLVQGANGYTF.

This chain connects TRBV27 to TRBJ1-1, with 7 bases fitting TRBD1. Germline CDR1 reads MNHEY; CDR2 reads SMNVEV (reference sequence). The CDR3 spans 15 residues. The V gene end was trimmed by 0 bases and the J gene end by 5 bases; junction bases not matched to a gene: 6. The chain's CDR3 is CASSLSPTGRTEAFF. CDR3 coding DNA: TGTGCCAGCAGTTTATCCCCGACAGGGAGAACTGAAGCTTTCTTT.

This clone was picked up one time. The CDR3 bases are TGTGCCAGCAGGGGACATTCGAACACTGAAGCTTTCTTT. Translated, it gives CASRGHSNTEAFF. The chain is built from TRBV6-5 and TRBJ1-1, with D perhaps matching TRBD1 (6 bases). The CDR3 sequence is 13 residues long. V was pared by 6 bases and J by 1 base, with 9 bases between. The germline gives CDR1 MNHEY, CDR2 SVGAGI.

The rearrangement joins TRBV5-1 to TRBJ2-1; 10 bases agree with TRBD2. This CDR3 has 14 amino acids. The germline CDR1 and CDR2 sequences are SGHRS and YFSETQ. Trimming at V came to 1 base and at J to 6 bases, leaving 1 base not matched to a gene. DNA for the CDR3: TGCGCCAGCAGCTTGAGCGGGGGGGCCAATGAGCAGTTCTTC. Amino acids: CASSLSGGANEQFF.

V and J are TRBV14 and TRBJ1-6; D call uncertain. Trimming removed 0 bases from V and 6 bases from J, with 3 bases in between. CDR1 and CDR2 from the germline V gene are SGHDN and FVKESK. This CDR3 is built from 13 residues. The chain's CDR3 is CASSQERNSPLHF. The CDR3 bases are TGTGCCAGCAGCCAAGAGCGTAATTCACCCCTCCACTTT.